This T cell receptor (beta chain) was identified in a study of blood T cell repertoires in COVID-19. Overall study: Specimens from acute and convalescent COVID-19 originated in the United States, Italy and Spain. Sources were T cells, B-cell-depleted T cells, or PBMCs; the material itself was cDNA or gDNA.

As handled by the study authors: Reference gene primer amplification gave estimated nucleated cell counts. The table came from immunoSEQ multiplex PCR; TCRdb's copy has only in-frame clones and leaves some out. V, J and clone size reflect that table, while D and trimming were determined from the DNA. The sample has some 300,000 clones; 90% are singletons. Clinical histories supplied by participants themselves formed the basis of cohort assignment. This CDR3 region has 15 residues. CDR1 is MDHEN and CDR2 is SYDVKM in the germline V gene. The V end lost 7 bases, the J end lost 4 bases, and 14 bases lay between the germline ends.

J is TRBJ1-6 and V is TRBV28, with a tentative D call TRBD1 (5 bases). The TCR was taken from a young woman with acute COVID-19. The sequenced material came from PBMCs or T cells enriched from blood (not recorded which). CDR3 coding DNA: TGTGCCAGCACCTCCGGGGGTGATTATAATTCACCCCTCCACTTT. Encoded protein: CASTSGGDYNSPLHF.